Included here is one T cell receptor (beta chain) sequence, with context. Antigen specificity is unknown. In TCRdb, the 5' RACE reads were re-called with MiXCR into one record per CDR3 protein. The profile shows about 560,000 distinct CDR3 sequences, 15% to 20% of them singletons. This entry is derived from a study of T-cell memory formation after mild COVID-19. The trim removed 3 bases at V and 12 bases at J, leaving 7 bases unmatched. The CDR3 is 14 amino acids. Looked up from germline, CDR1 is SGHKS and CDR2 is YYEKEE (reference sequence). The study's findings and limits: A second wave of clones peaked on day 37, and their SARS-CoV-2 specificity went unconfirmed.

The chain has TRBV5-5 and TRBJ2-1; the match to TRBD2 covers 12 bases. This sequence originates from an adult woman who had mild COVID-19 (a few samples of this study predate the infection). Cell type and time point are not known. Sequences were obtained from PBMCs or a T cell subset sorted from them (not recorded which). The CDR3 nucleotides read TGTGCCAGCAGCTCTGGACTAGCGGGAATGGGGCAGTTCTTC. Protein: CASSSGLAGMGQFF.